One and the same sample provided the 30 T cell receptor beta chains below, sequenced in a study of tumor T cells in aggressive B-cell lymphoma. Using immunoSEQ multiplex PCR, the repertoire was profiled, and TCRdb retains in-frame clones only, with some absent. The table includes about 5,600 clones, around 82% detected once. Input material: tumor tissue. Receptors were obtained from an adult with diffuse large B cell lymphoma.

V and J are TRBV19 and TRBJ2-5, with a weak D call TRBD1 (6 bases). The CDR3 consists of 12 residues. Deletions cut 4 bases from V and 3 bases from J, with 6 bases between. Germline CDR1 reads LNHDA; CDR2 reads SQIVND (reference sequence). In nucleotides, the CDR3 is TGTGCCAGTAGTAGGACAGAAGAGACCCAGTACTTC. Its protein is CASSRTEETQYF.

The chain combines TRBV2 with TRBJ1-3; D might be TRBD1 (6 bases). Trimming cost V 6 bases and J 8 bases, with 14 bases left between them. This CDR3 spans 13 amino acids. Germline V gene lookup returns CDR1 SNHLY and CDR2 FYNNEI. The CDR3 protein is CASRGDTPHTIYF. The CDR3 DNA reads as TGTGCCAGCAGGGGGGACACTCCGCACACCATATATTTT.

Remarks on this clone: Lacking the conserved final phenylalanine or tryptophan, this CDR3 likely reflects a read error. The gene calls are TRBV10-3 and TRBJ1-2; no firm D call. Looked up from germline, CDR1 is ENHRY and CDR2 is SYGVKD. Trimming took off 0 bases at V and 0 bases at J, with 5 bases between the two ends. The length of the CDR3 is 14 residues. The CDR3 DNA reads TGTGCCATCAGTGAGTCGCGGGCTAACTATGGCTACACCTCC. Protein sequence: CAISESRANYGYTS.

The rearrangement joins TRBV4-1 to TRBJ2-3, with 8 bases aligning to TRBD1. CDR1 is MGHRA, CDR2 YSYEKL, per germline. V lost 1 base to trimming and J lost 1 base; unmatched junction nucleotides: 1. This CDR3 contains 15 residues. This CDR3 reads CASSQADRGTDTQYF. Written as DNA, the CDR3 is TGCGCCAGCAGCCAAGCGGACAGGGGCACAGATACGCAGTATTTT.

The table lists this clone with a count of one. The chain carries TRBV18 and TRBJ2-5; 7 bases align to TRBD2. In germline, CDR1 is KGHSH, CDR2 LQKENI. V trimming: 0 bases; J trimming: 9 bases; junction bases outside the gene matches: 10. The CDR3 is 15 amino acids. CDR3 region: CASSPPGTILEAQYF. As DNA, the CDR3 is TGTGCCAGCTCACCACCCGGGACTATCCTCGAAGCCCAGTACTTC. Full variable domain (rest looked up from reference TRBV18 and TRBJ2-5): NAGVMQNPRHLVRRRGQEARLRCSPMKGHSHVYWYRQLPEEGLKFMVYLQKENIIDESGMPKERFSAEFPKEGPSILRIQQVVRGDSAAYFCASSPPGTILEAQYFGPGTRLLVL.

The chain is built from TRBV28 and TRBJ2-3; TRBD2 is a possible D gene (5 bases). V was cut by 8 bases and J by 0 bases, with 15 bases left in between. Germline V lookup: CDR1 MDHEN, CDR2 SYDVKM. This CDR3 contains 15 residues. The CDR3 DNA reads TGTGCCAGCCGAAGAGCGGAAGCTAGCACAGATACGCAGTATTTT. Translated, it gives CASRRAEASTDTQYF.

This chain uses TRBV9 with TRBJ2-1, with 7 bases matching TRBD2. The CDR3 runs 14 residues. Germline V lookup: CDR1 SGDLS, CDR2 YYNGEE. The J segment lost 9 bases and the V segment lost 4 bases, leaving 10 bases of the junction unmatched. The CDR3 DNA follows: TGTGCCAGCAGCACCCACCCGGGGGGAATTGAGCAGTTCTTC. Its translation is CASSTHPGGIEQFF.

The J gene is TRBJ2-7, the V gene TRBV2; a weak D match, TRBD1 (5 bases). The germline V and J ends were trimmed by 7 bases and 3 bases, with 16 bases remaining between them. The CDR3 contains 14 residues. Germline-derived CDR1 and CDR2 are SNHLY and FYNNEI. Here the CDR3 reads CASKVMQGFYEQYF. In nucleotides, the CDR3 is TGTGCCAGCAAGGTCATGCAGGGCTTCTACGAGCAGTACTTC.

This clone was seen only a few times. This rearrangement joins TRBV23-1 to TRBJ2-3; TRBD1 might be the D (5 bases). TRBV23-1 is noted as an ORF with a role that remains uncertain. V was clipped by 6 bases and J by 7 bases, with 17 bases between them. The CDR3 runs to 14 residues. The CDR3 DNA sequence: TGCGCCAGCAGGAGGACAAAGAGGCGTAATACGCAGTATTTT. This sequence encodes CASRRTKRRNTQYF.

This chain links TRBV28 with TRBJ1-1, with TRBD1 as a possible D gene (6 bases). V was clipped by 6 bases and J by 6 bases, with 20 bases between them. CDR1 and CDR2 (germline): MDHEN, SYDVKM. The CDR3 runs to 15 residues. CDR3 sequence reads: CASRSSGTTNPEAFF. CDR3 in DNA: TGTGCCAGCAGGTCCTCCGGGACAACCAACCCTGAAGCTTTCTTT.

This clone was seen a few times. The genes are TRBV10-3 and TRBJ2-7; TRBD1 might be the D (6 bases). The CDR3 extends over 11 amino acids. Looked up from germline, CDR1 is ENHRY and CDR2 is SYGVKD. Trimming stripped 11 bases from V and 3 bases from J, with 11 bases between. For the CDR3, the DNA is TGTGCCGCTGGACAGCGCTACGAGCAGTACTTC. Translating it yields CAAGQRYEQYF.

The chain's CDR3 is CASSQEIRRAEAFF. The DNA for the CDR3 is TGTGCCAGCAGCCAAGAGATTAGGAGGGCCGAAGCTTTCTTT. This chain connects TRBV4-2 to TRBJ1-1, with unresolved D. Germline V gene sequence: CDR1 LGHNA, CDR2 YNFKEQ. The ends were cut back, 0 bases at V and 8 bases at J, with 13 bases in the middle. The CDR3 is 14 amino acids.

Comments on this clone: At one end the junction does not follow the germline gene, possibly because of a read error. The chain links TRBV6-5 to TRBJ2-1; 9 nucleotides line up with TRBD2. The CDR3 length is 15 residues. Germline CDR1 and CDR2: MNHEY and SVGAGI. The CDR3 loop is CASRYPGTSLNEQFF. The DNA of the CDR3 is TGTGCCAGCCGTTACCCCGGGACTAGCTTGAATGAGCAGTTCTTC.

This CDR3 reads CASSHGQGARETQYF. As DNA, the CDR3 is TGTGCCAGCAGCCACGGACAGGGGGCGAGGGAGACCCAGTACTTC. V gene TRBV7-9 combines with J gene TRBJ2-5; 11 bases align to TRBD1. The V segment lost 5 bases and the J segment 5 bases; nucleotides outside the gene matches: 7. The CDR3 loop spans 15 amino acids. Germline CDR1 and CDR2: SEHNR and FQNEAQ (reference sequence).

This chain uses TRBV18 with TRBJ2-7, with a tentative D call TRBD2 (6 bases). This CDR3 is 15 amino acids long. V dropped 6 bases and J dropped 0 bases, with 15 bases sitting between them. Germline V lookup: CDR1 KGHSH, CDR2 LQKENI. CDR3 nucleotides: TGTGCCAGCTCGCCCCTTGGGACTCACTCCTACGAGCAGTACTTC. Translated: CASSPLGTHSYEQYF.

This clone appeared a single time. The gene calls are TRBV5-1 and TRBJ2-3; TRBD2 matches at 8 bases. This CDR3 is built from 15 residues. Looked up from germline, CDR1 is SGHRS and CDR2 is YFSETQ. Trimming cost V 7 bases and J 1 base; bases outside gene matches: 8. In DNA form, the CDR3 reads TGCGCCAGCTCTCGGGGGGGGGTTGGCACAGATACGCAGTATTTT. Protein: CASSRGGVGTDTQYF.

CDR3 region: CASASGTEQFF. Written as DNA, the CDR3 is TGTGCCAGCGCTAGCGGGACTGAGCAGTTCTTC. This sequence joins TRBV6-6 and TRBJ2-1; TRBD2 agrees at 9 bases. The junction had 2 bases not matched to a gene; V was cut back by 8 bases and J by 9 bases. This CDR3 has 11 residues. Germline-derived CDR1 and CDR2 are MNHNY and SVGAGI (reference sequence).

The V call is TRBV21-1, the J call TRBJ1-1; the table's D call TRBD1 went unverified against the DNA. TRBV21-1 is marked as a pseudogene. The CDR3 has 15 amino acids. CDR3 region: CASSKEGTANTEAFF. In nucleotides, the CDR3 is TGTGCCAGCAGCAAAGAGGGGACAGCCAACACTGAAGCTTTCTTT.

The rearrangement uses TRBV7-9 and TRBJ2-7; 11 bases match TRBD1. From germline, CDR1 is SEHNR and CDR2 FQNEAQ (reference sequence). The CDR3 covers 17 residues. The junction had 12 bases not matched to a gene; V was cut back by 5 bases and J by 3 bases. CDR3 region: CASSHGTGGFHIYEQYF. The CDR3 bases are TGTGCCAGCAGCCATGGGACAGGGGGTTTCCATATCTACGAGCAGTACTTC.

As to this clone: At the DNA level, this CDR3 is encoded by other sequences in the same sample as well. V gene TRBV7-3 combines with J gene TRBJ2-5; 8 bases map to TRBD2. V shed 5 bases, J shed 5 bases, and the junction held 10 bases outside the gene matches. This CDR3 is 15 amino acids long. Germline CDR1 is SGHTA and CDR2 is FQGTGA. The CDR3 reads CASSPGGGSGETQYF. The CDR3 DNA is TGTGCCAGCAGCCCCGGGGGGGGCAGCGGGGAGACCCAGTACTTC. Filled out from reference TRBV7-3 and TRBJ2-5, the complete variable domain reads GAGVSQTPSNKVTEKGKYVELRCDPISGHTALYWYRQSLGQGPEFLIYFQGTGAADDSGLPNDRFFAVRPEGSVSTLKIQRTERGDSAVYLCASSPGGGSGETQYFGPGTRLLVL.

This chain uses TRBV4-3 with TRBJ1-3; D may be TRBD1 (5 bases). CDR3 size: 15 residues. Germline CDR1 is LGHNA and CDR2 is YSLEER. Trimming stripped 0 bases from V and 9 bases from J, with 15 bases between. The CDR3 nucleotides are TGCGCCAGCAGCCAAGATCCAGGGTCTCATAGCACCATATATTTT. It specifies CASSQDPGSHSTIYF.

The CDR3 sequence is CASSLTGVTGNTIYF. CDR3 coding DNA: TGTGCCAGCAGCTTGACAGGGGTCACTGGAAACACCATATATTTT. The chain is built from TRBV5-6 and TRBJ1-3; 7 bases agree with TRBD1. The junction had 3 bases not matched to a gene; V was cut back by 1 base and J by 2 bases. Germline loops: CDR1 SGHDT, CDR2 YYEEEE. The CDR3 consists of 15 residues.

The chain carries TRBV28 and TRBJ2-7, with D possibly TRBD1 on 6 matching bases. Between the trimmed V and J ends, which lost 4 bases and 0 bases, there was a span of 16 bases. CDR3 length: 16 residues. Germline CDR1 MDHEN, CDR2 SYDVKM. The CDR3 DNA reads TGTGCCAGCAGTTCGCTTTTGGACAGAAGCTCCTACGAGCAGTACTTC. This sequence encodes CASSSLLDRSSYEQYF.

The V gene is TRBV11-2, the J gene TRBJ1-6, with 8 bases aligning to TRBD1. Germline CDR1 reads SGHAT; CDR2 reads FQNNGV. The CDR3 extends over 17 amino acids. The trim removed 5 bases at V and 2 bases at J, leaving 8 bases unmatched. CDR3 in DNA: TGTGCCAGCAGCCTCGGACAGGGATACCCCTATAATTCACCCCTCCACTTT. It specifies CASSLGQGYPYNSPLHF.

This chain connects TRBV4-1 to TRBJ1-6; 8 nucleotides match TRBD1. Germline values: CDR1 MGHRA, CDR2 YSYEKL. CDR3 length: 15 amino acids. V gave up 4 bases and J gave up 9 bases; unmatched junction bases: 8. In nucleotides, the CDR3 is TGCGCCAGCAGCCCTCGGACAGGGAGCAGTTCACCCCTCCACTTT. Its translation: CASSPRTGSSSPLHF.

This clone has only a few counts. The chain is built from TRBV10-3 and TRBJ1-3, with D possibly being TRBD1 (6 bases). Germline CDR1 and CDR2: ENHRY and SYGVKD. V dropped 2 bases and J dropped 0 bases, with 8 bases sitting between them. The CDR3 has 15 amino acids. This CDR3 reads CAISEGTSSGNTIYF. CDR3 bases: TGTGCCATCAGTGAGGGGACAAGCTCTGGAAACACCATATATTTT.

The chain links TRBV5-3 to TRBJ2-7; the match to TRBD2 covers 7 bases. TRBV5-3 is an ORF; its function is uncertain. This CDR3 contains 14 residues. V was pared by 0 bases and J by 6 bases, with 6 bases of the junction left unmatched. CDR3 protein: CARSLVAGASEQYF. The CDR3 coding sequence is TGTGCCAGAAGCTTGGTTGCGGGAGCTAGCGAGCAGTACTTC.

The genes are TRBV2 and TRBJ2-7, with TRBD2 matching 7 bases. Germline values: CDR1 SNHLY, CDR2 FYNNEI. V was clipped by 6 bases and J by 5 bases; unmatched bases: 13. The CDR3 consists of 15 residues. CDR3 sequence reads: CASRMGGYPYHEQYF. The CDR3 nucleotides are TGTGCCAGCAGGATGGGGGGGTACCCCTACCACGAGCAGTACTTC. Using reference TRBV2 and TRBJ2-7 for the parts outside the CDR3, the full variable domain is EPEVTQTPSHQVTQMGQEVILRCVPISNHLYFYWYRQILGQKVEFLVSFYNNEISEKSEIFDDQFSVERPDGSNFTLKIRSTKLEDSAMYFCASRMGGYPYHEQYFGPGTRLTVT.

Written as DNA, the CDR3 is TGTGCCGCTTCTGGGACAGGGGTTTACGAGCAGTACTTC. It is translated as CAASGTGVYEQYF. The chain carries TRBV28 and TRBJ2-7; 10 positions agree with TRBD1. CDR1 MDHEN and CDR2 SYDVKM come from the germline V gene. Trimming at V came to 11 bases and at J to 4 bases, leaving 8 bases not matched to a gene. This CDR3 region has 13 residues.

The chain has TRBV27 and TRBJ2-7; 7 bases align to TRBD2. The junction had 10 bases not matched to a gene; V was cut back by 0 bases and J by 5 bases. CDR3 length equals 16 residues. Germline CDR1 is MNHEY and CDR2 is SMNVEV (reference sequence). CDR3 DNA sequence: TGTGCCAGCAGTTTATCGGGACCAGCGGGGCTCCACGAGCAGTACTTC. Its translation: CASSLSGPAGLHEQYF.